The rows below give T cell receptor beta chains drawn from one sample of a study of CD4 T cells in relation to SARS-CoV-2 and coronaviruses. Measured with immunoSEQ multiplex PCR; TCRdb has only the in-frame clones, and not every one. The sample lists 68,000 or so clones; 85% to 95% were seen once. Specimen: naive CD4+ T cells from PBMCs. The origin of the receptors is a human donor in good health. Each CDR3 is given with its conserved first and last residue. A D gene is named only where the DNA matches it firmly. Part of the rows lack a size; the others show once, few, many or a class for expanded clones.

CASSQGLRPNSPLHF	TGTGCCAGCAGCCAAGGACTGCGGCCTAATTCACCCCTCCACTTT	TRBV5-5	TRBJ1-6	NA	NA
CASSLGVTGNTIYF	TGTGCCAGCAGCTTGGGGGTTACTGGAAACACCATATATTTT	TRBV7-2	TRBJ1-3	NA	NA
CASSFGGNNYGYTF	TGTGCCAGCAGCTTTGGGGGAAACAACTATGGCTACACCTTC	TRBV5-6	TRBJ1-2	NA	NA
CATRGQATNTEAFF	TGTGCCACCAGAGGCCAGGCCACGAACACTGAAGCTTTCTTT	TRBV15	TRBJ1-1	NA	once
CAWSVLRHEQFF	TGTGCCTGGAGTGTACTACGCCATGAGCAGTTCTTC	TRBV30	TRBJ2-1	NA	NA
CASSEGFNEKLFF	TGTGCCAGCAGTGAAGGTTTTAATGAAAAACTGTTTTTT	TRBV2	TRBJ1-4	NA	NA
CASSEGFRDIQYF	TGTGCCAGCAGTGAAGGGTTTCGGGACATTCAGTACTTC	TRBV6-1	TRBJ2-4	NA	NA
CASSFMGDEQYF	TGCGCCAGCAGCTTTATGGGTGACGAGCAGTACTTC	TRBV5-1	TRBJ2-7	NA	NA
CASSLPGTGKNIQYF	TGTGCCAGCAGCTTACCCGGGACGGGAAAAAACATTCAGTACTTC	TRBV7-2	TRBJ2-4	NA	NA
CASSPGGRPTDTQYF	TGTGCCAGCAGCCCCGGGGGGAGGCCCACAGATACGCAGTATTTT	TRBV28	TRBJ2-3	TRBD2	NA
CASSLTSGGPGELFF	TGTGCCAGCAGTTTGACTAGCGGGGGGCCGGGGGAGCTGTTTTTT	TRBV28	TRBJ2-2	TRBD2	NA
CASSLPGTGGSPYEQYF	TGCGCCAGCAGCTTGCCCGGGACAGGGGGGTCTCCCTACGAGCAGTACTTC	TRBV5-1	TRBJ2-7	TRBD1	NA
CASSLLGLGQNTEAFF	TGCGCCAGCAGCTTGTTAGGTCTCGGTCAGAACACTGAAGCTTTCTTT	TRBV5-1	TRBJ1-1	NA	NA
CATSTRRGVPTNEKLFF	TGTGCCACCAGTACCCGACGGGGAGTGCCAACTAATGAAAAACTGTTTTTT	TRBV15	TRBJ1-4	NA	NA
CASSFNRASGAFF	TGTGCCAGCAGTTTCAACAGGGCCAGCGGAGCTTTCTTT	TRBV27	TRBJ1-1	NA	few
CASRLAPRRSGYTF	TGTGCAAGTCGCTTAGCCCCTAGGCGGTCTGGCTACACCTTC	TRBV12-2	TRBJ1-2	NA	once
CASSQSDRVGGYTF	TGCGCCAGCAGCCAGAGCGACAGGGTGGGTGGCTACACCTTC	TRBV4-3	TRBJ1-2	TRBD1	NA
CASSPRDRNPHGYTF	TGCGCCAGCAGCCCGAGGGACAGAAACCCCCATGGCTACACCTTC	TRBV5-1	TRBJ1-2	TRBD1	NA
CAISEGLGQGASNTEAFF	TGTGCCATCAGTGAGGGCTTAGGACAGGGGGCTTCGAACACTGAAGCTTTCTTT	TRBV10-3	TRBJ1-1	TRBD1	NA
CASSEDVARGAFF	TGTGCCAGCAGTGAAGACGTGGCTAGGGGAGCTTTCTTT	TRBV6-1	TRBJ1-1	NA	few
CASSITRANEKLFF	TGTGCCAGTAGTATAACCCGGGCCAATGAAAAACTGTTTTTT	TRBV19	TRBJ1-4	NA	NA
CASSSQATSTDTQYF	TGTGCCAGCAGCTCACAGGCCACTAGCACAGATACGCAGTATTTT	TRBV5-4	TRBJ2-3	NA	NA
CATSDRGKGFPVNYGYTF	TGTGCCACCAGTGATAGGGGGAAGGGGTTCCCCGTAAACTATGGCTACACCTTC	TRBV24-1	TRBJ1-2	NA	NA
CASSLGQGGGFPYEQYF	TGCGCCAGCAGCTTGGGACAGGGGGGCGGATTTCCCTACGAGCAGTACTTC	TRBV5-1	TRBJ2-7	TRBD1	NA
CASSLMVGGPQHF	TGTGCCAGCAGCTTAATGGTAGGGGGGCCCCAGCATTTT	TRBV7-3	TRBJ1-5	NA	NA
CSTRGPGQVRGGTQYF	TGCAGCACCCGGGGTCCCGGACAGGTCCGAGGGGGGACCCAGTACTTC	TRBV29-1	TRBJ2-5	TRBD1	NA
CASSSTSYSNQPQHF	TGTGCCAGCAGCTCCACCTCATATAGCAATCAGCCCCAGCATTTT	TRBV28	TRBJ1-5	NA	NA
CATSDPYHEQFF	TGTGCCACCAGTGATCCTTATCATGAGCAGTTCTTC	TRBV24-1	TRBJ2-1	NA	NA
CASSLRQPQHF	TGTGCCAGCAGTTTACGTCAGCCCCAGCATTTT	TRBV28	TRBJ1-5	NA	once
CASTPQGRSNQPQHF	TGTGCCAGTACCCCCCAGGGGCGAAGCAATCAGCCCCAGCATTTT	TRBV19	TRBJ1-5	NA	NA
CASSSNEGARSGGYTF	TGTGCCAGCAGCTCCAACGAAGGGGCGAGGTCTGGCGGCTACACCTTC	TRBV7-8	TRBJ1-2	NA	NA
CASSLRTSGGGETQYF	TGCGCCAGCAGCTTGCGAACTAGCGGGGGTGGAGAGACCCAGTACTTC	TRBV5-1	TRBJ2-5	TRBD2	NA
CASSVEGRGAQYF	TGTGCCAGCAGCGTAGAAGGCAGGGGTGCCCAGTACTTC	TRBV9	TRBJ2-5	NA	NA
CASSRRGDSLPISYEQYF	TGTGCCAGTAGTAGAAGAGGGGACAGCCTCCCAATATCCTACGAGCAGTACTTC	TRBV19	TRBJ2-7	TRBD1	NA
CASTPLGGADTQYF	TGTGCCAGCACCCCATTAGGTGGAGCAGATACGCAGTATTTT	TRBV6-5	TRBJ2-3	NA	NA
CASTTRDRVGGYTF	TGTGCCAGTACCACCCGGGACAGGGTTGGCGGCTACACCTTC	TRBV19	TRBJ1-2	TRBD1	NA
CASSPWDSSATNEKLFF	TGTGCCAGTAGTCCCTGGGACAGCTCTGCAACTAATGAAAAACTGTTTTTT	TRBV19	TRBJ1-4	TRBD1	NA
CATSDPPSAETQYF	TGTGCCACCAGTGATCCCCCCTCAGCCGAGACCCAGTACTTC	TRBV24-1	TRBJ2-5	NA	NA
CASSFDDTGEKLFF	TGTGCCAGCAGTTTCGATGATACGGGGGAAAAACTGTTTTTT	TRBV27	TRBJ1-4	NA	NA
CASSATGASYNSPLHF	TGCGCCAGCAGCGCCACAGGGGCGAGCTATAATTCACCCCTCCACTTT	TRBV5-1	TRBJ1-6	TRBD1	NA
CASSHQGARSEQFF	TGCGCCAGCAGCCATCAGGGGGCGCGGAGCGAGCAGTTCTTC	TRBV5-1	TRBJ2-1	TRBD1	NA
CASSLTERGGTYNEQFF	TGTGCCAGCAGCTTGACCGAGCGGGGAGGAACCTACAATGAGCAGTTCTTC	TRBV7-9	TRBJ2-1	TRBD2	NA
CASSGGWEREKLFF	TGTGCCAGCAGTGGAGGATGGGAGCGTGAAAAACTGTTTTTT	TRBV5-5	TRBJ1-4	NA	NA
CASSPGGTVNQPQHF	TGTGCCAGCAGTCCAGGTGGGACAGTGAATCAGCCCCAGCATTTT	TRBV6-5	TRBJ1-5	TRBD1	NA